This TCR beta chain was sequenced in a study of T cell changes during pregnancy in multiple sclerosis. Looked up from germline, CDR1 is MNHNY and CDR2 is SVGAGI (reference sequence). The CDR3 contains 16 residues. V lost 1 base to trimming and J lost 6 bases; unmatched junction nucleotides: 9. TCRdb's table, derived via immunoSEQ multiplex PCR, lists solely in-frame clones and lacks some. Of about 51,000 clones listed, roughly 93% were seen once; the top ten hold 1.5% to 2%. Source: peripheral blood, taken in the second trimester of pregnancy. The chain employs TRBV6-6 and TRBJ1-2, with TRBD1 identical over 9 bases. The receptor was derived from a female donor with multiple sclerosis, enrolled in a pregnancy study. CDR3 sequence reads: CASSYFPTGGSDGYTF. The DNA for the CDR3 is TGTGCCAGCAGTTACTTCCCAACAGGGGGCTCGGATGGCTACACCTTC.